One sample yielded the 16 T cell receptor beta chains listed below, sequenced in a study of blood T cell repertoires in COVID-19. The protocol was immunoSEQ multiplex PCR, while the TCRdb copy is restricted to in-frame clones and leaves out a portion. The sample has approximately 180,000 clones, about 75% seen once. Material for sequencing was peripheral blood. Receptors originate from a woman between 70 and 85 years old with acute or convalescent COVID-19.

The chain carries TRBV18 and TRBJ2-7; the match to TRBD1 covers 9 bases. CDR1 is KGHSH and CDR2 is LQKENI in the germline V gene. The CDR3 length is 15 residues. The J segment lost 7 bases and the V segment lost 2 bases, leaving 9 bases of the junction unmatched. The chain's CDR3 is CASSPAGQGLGEQYF. For the CDR3, the DNA is TGTGCCAGCTCACCAGCCGGACAGGGGCTTGGGGAGCAGTACTTC.

This clone was observed a few times. This chain joins TRBV19 and TRBJ1-4; D not resolved. This CDR3 contains 16 residues. The germline gives CDR1 LNHDA, CDR2 SQIVND (reference sequence). Trimming removed 4 bases from V and 8 bases from J, with 20 bases in between. Here the CDR3 DNA reads TGTGCCAGTAGTACGACGAGACGGCTAAGGCGGGAAAAACTGTTTTTT. Encoded protein: CASSTTRRLRREKLFF.

CDR3 in amino acids: CASRTSGAQETQYF. The CDR3 nucleotides read TGTGCCAGCAGGACTAGCGGGGCCCAAGAGACCCAGTACTTC. This chain joins TRBV7-8 and TRBJ2-5, with 11 bases lining up with TRBD2. From germline, CDR1 is SGHVS and CDR2 FQNEAQ. The CDR3 totals 14 residues. The J segment lost 1 base and the V segment lost 6 bases, leaving 1 base of the junction unmatched.

This rearrangement joins TRBV5-6 to TRBJ2-1; 12 nucleotides align to TRBD2. The CDR3 is made up of 17 amino acids. Germline V CDR1 and CDR2: SGHDT, YYEEEE. V gave up 0 bases and J gave up 5 bases; unmatched junction bases: 6. CDR3 amino acids: CASSLEGLAGINNEQFF. The CDR3 coding sequence is TGTGCCAGCAGCTTGGAAGGACTAGCGGGGATAAACAATGAGCAGTTCTTC.

The chain links TRBV12-5 to TRBJ1-4; weak D call: TRBD1 (5 bases). V lost 7 bases, J lost 7 bases, and 10 bases lay in between. The CDR3 contains 12 residues. From germline, CDR1 is LGHNT and CDR2 FRNRAP. The DNA for the CDR3 is TGTGCTAGTGATGTCCAGGGTGAAAAACTGTTTTTT. Protein product: CASDVQGEKLFF.

The gene calls are TRBV18 and TRBJ2-3; 10 bases match TRBD2. Germline loops: CDR1 KGHSH, CDR2 LQKENI. After removal of 2 bases from V and 4 bases from J, the junction contained 6 bases not matched to a gene. CDR3 length: 16 amino acids. CDR3 residues: CASSPTIAGGSDTQYF. The CDR3 DNA reads TGTGCCAGCTCACCAACAATAGCGGGAGGCTCAGATACGCAGTATTTT.

This chain connects TRBV6-5 to TRBJ2-3; 7 bases fit TRBD2. Germline CDR1 and CDR2: MNHEY and SVGAGI. V lost 6 bases, J lost 2 bases, and 5 bases stayed unmatched. The CDR3 spans 14 residues. The CDR3 protein is CASRREPYTDTQYF. The CDR3 region has the DNA TGTGCCAGCAGGCGGGAGCCTTACACAGATACGCAGTATTTT.

The V and J genes are TRBV7-2 and TRBJ2-1; TRBD2 agrees at 7 bases. The length of the CDR3 is 14 residues. J lost 7 bases, V lost 1 base, and 4 bases had no gene match. Germline lookup yields CDR1 SGHTA and CDR2 FQGNSA. The CDR3 nucleotides are TGTGCCAGCAGCTTAGGACAAGCGGGAAATGAGCAGTTCTTC. Protein: CASSLGQAGNEQFF.

This clone was seen once. This rearrangement joins TRBV27 to TRBJ2-7; 12 bases fit TRBD2. Germline-derived CDR1 and CDR2 are MNHEY and SMNVEV (reference sequence). The CDR3 totals 17 residues. Germline trimming cut 5 bases from V and 5 bases from J; bases unmatched to any gene: 13. The CDR3 loop reads CASSRPILAGGVNEQYF. CDR3 sequence (DNA): TGTGCCAGCAGTCGACCTATACTAGCGGGAGGCGTAAACGAGCAGTACTTC.

V usage is TRBV19 and J usage is TRBJ2-2; 8 positions match TRBD1. This CDR3 is built from 16 residues. CDR1 and CDR2 from the germline V gene are LNHDA and SQIVND (reference sequence). V lost 3 bases, J lost 7 bases, and 10 bases stayed unmatched. The CDR3: CASSMRQGYEVGELFF. The CDR3 coding sequence is TGTGCCAGTAGTATGAGACAGGGGTACGAGGTCGGGGAGCTGTTTTTT. Together with reference TRBV19 and TRBJ2-2, the CDR3 gives the full variable domain: DGGITQSPKYLFRKEGQNVTLSCEQNLNHDAMYWYRQDPGQGLRLIYYSQIVNDFQKGDIAEGYSVSREKKESFPLTVTSAQKNPTAFYLCASSMRQGYEVGELFFGEGSRLTVL.

The chain recombines TRBV19 with TRBJ2-3; 10 nucleotides line up with TRBD2. J lost 2 bases, V lost 4 bases, and 3 bases had no gene match. Per germline, CDR1 LNHDA and CDR2 SQIVND (reference sequence). There are 15 residues in the CDR3. CDR3 sequence (DNA): TGTGCCAGTAGTAGGCTAGCGGGAGACACAGATACGCAGTATTTT. Residues: CASSRLAGDTDTQYF. The full variable domain, completed using reference TRBV19 and TRBJ2-3, is DGGITQSPKYLFRKEGQNVTLSCEQNLNHDAMYWYRQDPGQGLRLIYYSQIVNDFQKGDIAEGYSVSREKKESFPLTVTSAQKNPTAFYLCASSRLAGDTDTQYFGPGTRLTVL.

This clone was seen a single time. V and J are TRBV30 and TRBJ2-1, with D hard to call. V was clipped by 2 bases and J by 2 bases, with 16 bases between them. Germline loops: CDR1 GTSNPN, CDR2 SVGIG (reference sequence). The CDR3 runs 16 residues. DNA for the CDR3: TGTGCCTGGAGTAGGCGCGGTGGCACACCCTACAATGAGCAGTTCTTC. Amino acids: CAWSRRGGTPYNEQFF.

The rearrangement links TRBV6-5 to TRBJ2-7, with D possibly TRBD2 on 5 matching bases. The CDR3 consists of 14 residues. Trimming shortened V by 6 bases and J by 1 base, and 13 bases separated the two germline ends. Germline CDR1 reads MNHEY; CDR2 reads SVGAGI. This chain's CDR3 is CASRAGASSYEQYF. The CDR3 DNA is TGTGCCAGCAGGGCGGGCGCGTCTTCCTACGAGCAGTACTTC.

The chain is built from TRBV24-1 and TRBJ2-7, with D unresolved. Germline V gives CDR1 KGHDR, CDR2 SFDVKD. The CDR3 totals 12 residues. The V gene lost 8 bases and the J gene lost 3 bases, with 10 bases spanning the gap. CDR3 DNA sequence: TGTGCCACCAAGATCTCCGGCTACGAGCAGTACTTC. Encoded protein: CATKISGYEQYF.

CDR3 nucleotides: TGTGCCAGCTCTAACACTCCCCAGGGAACGGATGGCTACACCTTC. Its translation is CASSNTPQGTDGYTF. The genes are TRBV18 and TRBJ1-2; D perhaps matches TRBD1 (5 bases). The germline CDR1 and CDR2 sequences are KGHSH and LQKENI. The V end was cut by 6 bases, the J end by 6 bases, with 20 bases between. The CDR3 totals 15 residues. The whole variable domain, filled in from reference TRBV18 and TRBJ1-2, reads NAGVMQNPRHLVRRRGQEARLRCSPMKGHSHVYWYRQLPEEGLKFMVYLQKENIIDESGMPKERFSAEFPKEGPSILRIQQVVRGDSAAYFCASSNTPQGTDGYTFGSGTRLTVV.

The rearrangement links TRBV7-3 to TRBJ2-3; a weak D match, TRBD1 (5 bases). There are 14 residues in the CDR3. CDR1 is SGHTA, CDR2 FQGTGA, per germline. V lost 2 bases and J 0 bases, leaving 6 bases between the germline ends. In DNA form, the CDR3 reads TGTGCCAGCAGCTTAGGGGCTAGCACAGATACGCAGTATTTT. It encodes CASSLGASTDTQYF.